This T cell receptor (beta chain) appears in the sequencing data of a study of blood T cells in healthy people across ages. Study-wide results and caveats: The diversity estimates, figures obtained from one million T cells, were considered underestimates.

This CDR3 comprises 15 residues. The ends lost 2 bases at V and 4 bases at J; junction bases unmatched: 6. Germline values: CDR1 SGHVS, CDR2 FNYEAQ. With a J-beta primer mix and a sample-barcoded 5' primer, a second PCR ran about 7 to 12 cycles. Via MiXCR, TCRdb re-called the 5' RACE reads, giving one row per CDR3 protein. Of around 320,000 distinct CDR3 sequences listed, around 30% are singletons. Regarding this clonotype: Its antigen is undetermined.

Researchers isolated at least 6 million PBMCs per sample. Total RNA, at least 5 micrograms per sample, came from PBMCs. The clonotype originates from a woman between 65 and 79 years old in good health. Sequencing was carried out using blood. V usage is TRBV7-6 and J usage is TRBJ2-3; 7 bases match TRBD2. The CDR3 region is CASSLLAGDPDTQYF. CDR3 DNA: TGTGCCAGCAGCTTACTTGCGGGGGACCCAGATACGCAGTATTTT.